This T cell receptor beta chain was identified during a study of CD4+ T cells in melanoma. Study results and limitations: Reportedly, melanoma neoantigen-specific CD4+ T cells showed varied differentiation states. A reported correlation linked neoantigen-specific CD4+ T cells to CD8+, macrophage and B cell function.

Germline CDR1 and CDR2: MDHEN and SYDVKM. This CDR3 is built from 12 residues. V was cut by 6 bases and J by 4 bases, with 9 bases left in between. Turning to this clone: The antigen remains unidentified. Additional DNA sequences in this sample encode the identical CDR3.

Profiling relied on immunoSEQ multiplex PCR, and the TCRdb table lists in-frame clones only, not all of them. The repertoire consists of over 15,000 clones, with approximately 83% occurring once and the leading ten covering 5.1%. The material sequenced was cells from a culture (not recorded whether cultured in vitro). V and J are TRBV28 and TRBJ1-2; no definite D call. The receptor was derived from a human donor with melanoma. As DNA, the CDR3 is TGTGCCAGCAGCCGCGGGTCCTATGGCTACACCTTC. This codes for CASSRGSYGYTF.